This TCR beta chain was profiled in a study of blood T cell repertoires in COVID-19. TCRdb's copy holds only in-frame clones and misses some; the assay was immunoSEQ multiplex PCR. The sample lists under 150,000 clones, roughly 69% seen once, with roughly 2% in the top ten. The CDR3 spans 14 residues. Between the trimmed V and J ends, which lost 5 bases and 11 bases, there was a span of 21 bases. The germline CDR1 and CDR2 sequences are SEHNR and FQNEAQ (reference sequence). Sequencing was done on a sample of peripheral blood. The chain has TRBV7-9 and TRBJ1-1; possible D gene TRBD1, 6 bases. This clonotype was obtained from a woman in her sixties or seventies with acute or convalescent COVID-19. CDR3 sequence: CASSPAGAVGIAFF. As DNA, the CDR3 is TGTGCCAGCAGCCCAGCAGGGGCCGTTGGGATTGCTTTCTTT.